This T cell receptor (beta chain) is drawn from a study of blood T cell repertoires in COVID-19. Study in general: Acute-phase and convalescent COVID-19 samples originated in the United States, Italy and Spain.

Trimming cost V 5 bases and J 5 bases; bases outside gene matches: 6. CDR3 size: 16 residues. Germline CDR1 MDHEN, CDR2 SYDVKM. TCRdb's copy holds only in-frame clones and misses some; the assay was immunoSEQ multiplex PCR. The sample lists 70,000 to 90,000 clones; around 67% were seen once. The origin of this receptor is a human donor with acute or convalescent COVID-19. The donor label of this sample is uncertain. Sequencing was carried out using peripheral blood. The rearrangement uses TRBV28 and TRBJ2-5; 15 positions match TRBD2. In nucleotides, the CDR3 is TGTGCCAGCAGTACCGGGACTAGCGGGAGGATTGAGACCCAGTACTTC. This sequence encodes CASSTGTSGRIETQYF. Full variable domain (remainder filled in from reference TRBV28 and TRBJ2-5): DVKVTQSSRYLVKRTGEKVFLECVQDMDHENMFWYRQDPGLGLRLIYFSYDVKMKEKGDIPEGYSVSREKKERFSLILESASTNQTSMYLCASSTGTSGRIETQYFGPGTRLLVL.